This T cell receptor (beta chain) was sequenced in a study of vaccination and CD4 T cells after COVID-19. This clonotype has just a few counts. Its specificity is not known. Findings and limits, study-wide: The authors identified 304 of 307 vaccine-specific clones in convalescent patients as spike mono-reactive. Clonotypes reactive to SARS-CoV-2 had a median that went up from about 20 to 38, but not significantly.

CD4+ T cells that had been cultured provided DNA sequenced with the Oncomine TCR Beta short-read assay. TCRdb passed the PCR reads through MiXCR, listing each CDR3 protein once. The sample shows roughly 16,000 distinct CDR3 sequences, 26% of them seen only once. Treatment noted: roughly 11-day PBMC culture with coronavirus spike peptide pools or control peptides (ViraFEST assay). This TCR was sampled from a human donor with COVID-19. The sample comprised cultured CD4+ T cells from blood.

The CDR3 region is CASSQATGRGREQFF. The CDR3 DNA reads TGCGCCAGCAGCCAAGCGACGGGGCGCGGACGAGAGCAGTTCTTC. This chain uses TRBV4-1 with TRBJ2-1, with D tentatively TRBD1 or TRBD2 (5 bases each). The CDR3 is 15 residues long. Trimming cost V 1 base and J 10 bases, with 17 bases left between them. Germline V gene data show CDR1 as MGHRA and CDR2 as YSYEKL.